This TCR beta chain originates from a study of neoadjuvant anti-PD-1 for oral cavity cancer. Study-level findings and limits: Higher pretreatment Treg/Th17 ratios tracked higher pretreatment blood clonality.

Analysis of PBMCs was direct, with no culture step. Six replicates per PBMC sample, mostly from around 500 ng of genomic DNA. Sequenced by immunoSEQ multiplex PCR; TCRdb stores in-frame clones only, minus some. The profile covers 60,000 to 80,000 clones, with 70% to 85% appearing a single time and around 2.6% taken by the ten largest. In the case of this clone: Its antigen is unidentified.

The CDR3 totals 14 residues. Trimming took off 10 bases at V and 0 bases at J, with 12 bases between the two ends. Germline loops: CDR1 MNHEY, CDR2 SVGAGI. The chain uses TRBV6-5 and TRBJ2-2; D unclear. This sequence was found in a person aged 40 to 85 with oral cavity squamous cell carcinoma. Sequencing was performed on PBMCs, taken before nivolumab (anti-PD-1) treatment. The CDR3 loop is CATAPRSNTGELFF. The CDR3 region has the DNA TGTGCCACAGCCCCCCGCTCGAACACCGGGGAGCTGTTTTTT.